These T cell receptor beta chains were read from a single sample in a study of CD8 T cells in ankylosing spondylitis. TCRdb reprocessed the 5' RACE reads with MiXCR, giving one entry per CDR3 protein. This sample has a few hundred thousand distinct CDR3 sequences, with roughly 20% found just once. The sequenced sample was blood, either unsorted or a sorted T cell fraction (not recorded which). These receptor sequences come from a female donor with ankylosing spondylitis or in good health (not recorded which). Both conserved end residues are part of each CDR3. D genes are given only for firm matches. Clone size, where shown, is once, few, many, or a class for clones that have expanded.

CDR3 DNA,CDR3 protein,J gene,V gene,D gene,clone size
TGCAGTGCCACCAAAGGGGGACAGGGGAATGGCTACACCTTC,CSATKGGQGNGYTF,TRBJ1-2,TRBV20-1,TRBD1,few
TGTGCCAGCTCACCACGGCAGTACGAAAAACTGTTTTTT,CASSPRQYEKLFF,TRBJ1-4,TRBV18,-,-
TGCAGTGCGTTAGCGGGAGTTAAAGAGACCCAGTACTTC,CSALAGVKETQYF,TRBJ2-5,TRBV20-1,TRBD2,few
TGTGCCAGCAGCAACCGCGGAGATACGCAGTATTTT,CASSNRGDTQYF,TRBJ2-3,TRBV7-8,-,-
TGTGCCAGCAGCGTAGCGTCCCAGACTAGCGGGAGAGGGGAGCTGTTTTTT,CASSVASQTSGRGELFF,TRBJ2-2,TRBV9,TRBD2,few
TGCAGCGTTGAATCCCCAAGGGGGGGGGCAGCATTGGGGCAAGAGACCCAGTACTTC,CSVESPRGGAALGQETQYF,TRBJ2-5,TRBV29-1,-,-
TGTGCCAGCAGCACGATCATGTGGGAGACCCAGTACTTC,CASSTIMWETQYF,TRBJ2-5,TRBV2,-,-
TGTGCCAGCAGTCGGACAGCCTTGGAGACCCAGTACTTC,CASSRTALETQYF,TRBJ2-5,TRBV6-1,-,few
TGTGCCAGTAGTATTAGTCAGGGTAGCAATCAGCCCCAGCATTTT,CASSISQGSNQPQHF,TRBJ1-5,TRBV19,-,few
TGCAGCGTTGAAGGTGGTATTTATAATGAGCAGTTCTTC,CSVEGGIYNEQFF,TRBJ2-1,TRBV29-1,-,few
TGCAGCGTAAAGACGGCCATGGACACTGAAGCTTTCTTT,CSVKTAMDTEAFF,TRBJ1-1,TRBV29-1,-,-
TGTGCCAGCAGTGTGGACAGAAATAATGAAAAACTGTTTTTT,CASSVDRNNEKLFF,TRBJ1-4,TRBV12-3/TRBV12-4,-,many
TGTGCCATCAGTGAGTCTCTCGACGGGGAGCAGTTCTTC,CAISESLDGEQFF,TRBJ2-1,TRBV10-3,-,few
TGTGCCAGCAGTTTATCGAGCCCGGGACAGACTTCCTACGAGCAGTACTTC,CASSLSSPGQTSYEQYF,TRBJ2-7,TRBV27,TRBD1,few
TGCAGTGCTAGAGTGGGAGAGACCCAGTACTTC,CSARVGETQYF,TRBJ2-5,TRBV20-1,-,many
TGTGCCAGCAGCTTCAGTAGGGGAGAAAAACTGTTTTTT,CASSFSRGEKLFF,TRBJ1-4,TRBV7-2,-,-
TGCAGCGTTGAGGGCCCAAGGTTGGCAAGAAGGGAGACCCAGTACTTC,CSVEGPRLARRETQYF,TRBJ2-5,TRBV29-1,-,many
TGTGCCAGCAGCTGGGGAGGAAGTAACACAGATACGCAGTATTTT,CASSWGGSNTDTQYF,TRBJ2-3,TRBV7-2,-,-
TGTGCCAGCAGCCCCCGGACTAGCGGTCTTCAAGAGACCCAGTACTTC,CASSPRTSGLQETQYF,TRBJ2-5,TRBV7-9,TRBD2,few
TGCAGTGCTGCCCGGACGGGTTCTGGTGAGCAGTTCTTC,CSAARTGSGEQFF,TRBJ2-1,TRBV20-1,-,many
TGTGCCAGCAGCAAGTGGACAGGGGGGTACGGCGAGCAGTACTTC,CASSKWTGGYGEQYF,TRBJ2-7,TRBV5-5,TRBD1,many
TGCAGTGCTAGTCATCGTGGGGAGCAGTTCTTC,CSASHRGEQFF,TRBJ2-1,TRBV20-1,-,few
TGTGCCACCAGCAGTGGACTAGCGGGAGGACATGAGCAGTTCTTC,CATSSGLAGGHEQFF,TRBJ2-1,TRBV15,TRBD2,many
TGCAGTGCTAGCACTCCAGGGACCGAGGAGCAGTACTTC,CSASTPGTEEQYF,TRBJ2-7,TRBV20-1,-,-